This T cell receptor (beta chain) was found in a study of T cell clonotyping in hematopoietic cell transplantation. The CDR3 runs 18 residues. Germline CDR1 SGHRS, CDR2 YFSETQ. V was pared by 4 bases and J by 5 bases, with 17 bases of the junction left unmatched. The table came from immunoSEQ multiplex PCR; TCRdb's copy has only in-frame clones and leaves some out. The sample holds under 30,000 clones, 90% to 95% seen once. The input for sequencing was PBMCs, taken 100 days after allogeneic stem cell transplant. The receptor was isolated from a female patient in her forties or fifties who had an allogeneic stem cell transplant from a related donor, so the T cells may come from the graft donor. Some clones in this sample may be carry-over from other donors' samples. The chain recombines TRBV5-1 with TRBJ2-7, with 11 bases aligning to TRBD2. CDR3 sequence reads: CASSPRPGLAAFLNEQYF. The CDR3 coding sequence is TGCGCCAGCAGCCCAAGACCGGGACTAGCGGCCTTCCTAAACGAGCAGTACTTC. The complete variable domain, with remaining parts taken from reference TRBV5-1 and TRBJ2-7, reads KAGVTQTPRYLIKTRGQQVTLSCSPISGHRSVSWYQQTPGQGLQFLFEYFSETQRNKGNFPGRFSGRQFSNSRSEMNVSTLELGDSALYLCASSPRPGLAAFLNEQYFGPGTRLTVT.